This TCR beta chain was recorded in a study of persistence of HIV-infected CD4 T cells. The libraries were made with immunoSEQ version 4 in survey mode. Template was genomic DNA at 10 ng/uL, with up to about 1 ug used per sample. Assay used: immunoSEQ multiplex PCR; TCRdb lists only in-frame clones, some missing. Of 40,000 to 60,000 clones listed, 80% to 90% are singletons. Nonspecific anti-CD3/anti-CD28 bead stimulation represents the broad CD4+ T cell repertoire. CD4+ T cells upregulating both CD40 ligand and CD69 were sorted as responding cells. CDR3 length equals 15 residues. After removal of 1 base from V and 6 bases from J, the junction contained 7 bases not matched to a gene. Germline-derived CDR1 and CDR2 are SNHLY and FYNNEI. Remarks on this clone: As yet, its antigen is unknown.

The clonotype originates from an adult woman with HIV who was CMV-seropositive. Specimen: CD4+ T cells sorted from PBMCs after roughly 19-hour stimulation, collected from a patient who received antiretroviral therapy. The chain links TRBV2 to TRBJ2-7; TRBD1 matches at 9 bases. In DNA form, the CDR3 reads TGTGCCAGCAGTGAAGGGGGGACAGGGCGTGCCGAGCAGTACTTC. Amino acids: CASSEGGTGRAEQYF.